This is a list of T cell receptor beta chains from one sample in a study of blood T cell repertoires in COVID-19. TCRdb's table, derived via immunoSEQ multiplex PCR, lists solely in-frame clones and lacks some. The data show more than 300,000 clones, around 87% seen once. Input material: peripheral blood. These receptors were taken from a woman aged 25-40 years with COVID-19, enrolled during active disease. Both conserved end residues are part of each CDR3. The D gene is left open where the match is weak.

V gene,J gene,D gene,CDR3 DNA,CDR3 protein
TRBV9,TRBJ2-2,.,TGTGCCAGCAGCGTAGCTACCACAGGGTACGGGGAGCTGTTTTTT,CASSVATTGYGELFF
TRBV11-3,TRBJ2-1,TRBD2,TGTGCCAAACTAGCGGCCTCCTACAATGAGCAGTTCTTC,CAKLAASYNEQFF
TRBV6-1,TRBJ2-1,.,TGTGCCAGCAGGGAAGGAGGGTCCTACAATGAGCAGTTCTTC,CASREGGSYNEQFF
TRBV11-2,TRBJ2-4,.,TGTGCCAGCAGCGCGATAAACATTCAGTACTTC,CASSAINIQYF
TRBV5-1,TRBJ1-6,TRBD1,TGCGCCAGCAGCCCCGCAGGGGGGATCAATTCACCCCTCCACTTT,CASSPAGGINSPLHF
TRBV3-1/TRBV3-2,TRBJ2-3,.,TGTGCCAGCAGCCAAGAGGCCATCAGCACAGATACGCAGTATTTT,CASSQEAISTDTQYF
TRBV4-1,TRBJ2-1,TRBD2,TGCGCCAGCAGCCCTTTAGGACTAGCCCACAATGAGCAGTTCTTC,CASSPLGLAHNEQFF
TRBV9,TRBJ2-1,TRBD2,TGTGCCAGCAGCGTGGGAGGGAGGGCCACCTACAATGAGCAGTTCTTC,CASSVGGRATYNEQFF
TRBV4-1,TRBJ2-3,.,TGCGCCAGCAGCCAAGTGGCTAGCGACCCCTGGGATACGCAGTATTTT,CASSQVASDPWDTQYF
TRBV15,TRBJ2-1,TRBD2,TGTGCCACCAGCAGAAAACTAGCGGACGGACACAATGAGCAGTTCTTC,CATSRKLADGHNEQFF
TRBV7-6,TRBJ2-3,.,TGTGCCAGCAGCTTTTTCGGGACAGATACGCAGTATTTT,CASSFFGTDTQYF
TRBV28,TRBJ1-6,TRBD1,TGTGCCAGCAGTTCGGACAGGGGAAATTCACCCCTCCACTTT,CASSSDRGNSPLHF
TRBV10-2,TRBJ1-4,.,TGCGCCAGCTCAAGGGGGTTAAACCGCGAGAATGAAAAACTGTTTTTT,CASSRGLNRENEKLFF
TRBV19,TRBJ2-5,TRBD2,TGTGCCAGTAGCCTGGGGCTCGCGGGAGAGTGGGAGACCCAGTACTTC,CASSLGLAGEWETQYF
TRBV28,TRBJ1-4,TRBD1,TGTGCCACGACAGGGGTGGAAACTAATGAAAAACTGTTTTTT,CATTGVETNEKLFF
TRBV29-1,TRBJ1-2,TRBD1,TGCAGCGCTGAAGACGACAGGGGAGGGTTTGGCTACACCTTC,CSAEDDRGGFGYTF
TRBV30,TRBJ2-2,.,TGTGCCTGGAGTCCGGGACAGAACACCGGGGAGCTGTTTTTT,CAWSPGQNTGELFF
TRBV5-6,TRBJ1-4,TRBD1,TGTGCCAGCAGCTTGGTGGGACAGGCCTTCGTGGAACTGTTTTTT,CASSLVGQAFVELFF
TRBV9,TRBJ2-1,TRBD1,TGTGCCAGCAGCCCGAGGGTAGGGGGCGCCTACAATGAGCAGTTCTTC,CASSPRVGGAYNEQFF
TRBV11-2,TRBJ2-7,TRBD1,TGTGCCAGCAGCTTAGATTCCGGGACAGGGATTTCCTACGAGCAGTACTTC,CASSLDSGTGISYEQYF
TRBV5-1,TRBJ2-4,TRBD2,TGCGCCAGCAGCCCTGATACTAGCGGACCTCTTAACATTCAGTACTTC,CASSPDTSGPLNIQYF
TRBV13,TRBJ1-1,.,TGTGCCGGCAAGGGGGTAATGAACACTGAAGCTTTCTTT,CAGKGVMNTEAFF